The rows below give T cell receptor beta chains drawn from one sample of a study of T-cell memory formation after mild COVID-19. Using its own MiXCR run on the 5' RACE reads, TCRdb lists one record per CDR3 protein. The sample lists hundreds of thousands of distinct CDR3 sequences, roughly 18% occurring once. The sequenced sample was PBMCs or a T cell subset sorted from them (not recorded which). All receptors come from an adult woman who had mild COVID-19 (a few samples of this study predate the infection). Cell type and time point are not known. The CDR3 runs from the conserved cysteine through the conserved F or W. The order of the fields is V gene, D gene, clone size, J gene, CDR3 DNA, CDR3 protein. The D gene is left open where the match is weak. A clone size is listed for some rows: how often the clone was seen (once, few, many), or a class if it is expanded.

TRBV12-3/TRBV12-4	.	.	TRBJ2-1	TGTGCCAGCAGAGCGACTAGATTCAATGAGCAGTTCTTC	CASRATRFNEQFF
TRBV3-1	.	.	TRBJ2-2	TGTGCCAGCAGCCAAGATGGAACAGCGAACACCGGGGAGCTGTTTTTT	CASSQDGTANTGELFF
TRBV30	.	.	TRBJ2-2	TGTGCCTGGAGTGGCGGAGCAGGGTTAGCCGGGGAGCTGTTTTTT	CAWSGGAGLAGELFF
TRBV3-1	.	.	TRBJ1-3	TGTGCCAGCAGCCCCGGAGGAGGGGGCTCTGGAAACACCATATATTTT	CASSPGGGGSGNTIYF
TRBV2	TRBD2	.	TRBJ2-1	TGTGCCAGCAGTCACCTAGTAGCGGGGGTCTACAATGAGCAGTTCTTC	CASSHLVAGVYNEQFF
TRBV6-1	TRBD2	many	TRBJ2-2	TGTGCCAGCAGTGACCTAGCGGGGATGGTCGGGGAGCTGTTTTTT	CASSDLAGMVGELFF
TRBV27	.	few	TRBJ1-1	TGTGCCAGCAGTTTATCGGGCGGACAGTTGAACACTGAAGCTTTCTTT	CASSLSGGQLNTEAFF
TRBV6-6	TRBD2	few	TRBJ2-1	TGTGCCAGCACCCAGAGTTCTAGCGGGGGGCAGAATGAGCAGTTCTTC	CASTQSSSGGQNEQFF
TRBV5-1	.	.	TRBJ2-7	TGCGCCAGCAGCTTGGACCCGCTTTCCTACGAGCAGTACTTC	CASSLDPLSYEQYF
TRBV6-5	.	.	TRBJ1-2	TGTGCCAGCCGGGCAGCCGTTTATGGCTACACCTTC	CASRAAVYGYTF
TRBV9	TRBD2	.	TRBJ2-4	TGTGCCAGCAGCGTAGCAGCGGGGGGAAGTAACATTCAGTACTTC	CASSVAAGGSNIQYF
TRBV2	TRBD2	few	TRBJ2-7	TGTGCCAGCAGCGCTAGCGGGGGGCCCTACGAGCAGTACTTC	CASSASGGPYEQYF
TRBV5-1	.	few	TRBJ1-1	TGCGCCAGCAGCTTGGTCGGGGGCATAGACACTGAAGCTTTCTTT	CASSLVGGIDTEAFF
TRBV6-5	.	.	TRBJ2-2	TGTGCCAGCAGTTACGTAGCCCGCGGCACCGGGGAGCTGTTTTTT	CASSYVARGTGELFF
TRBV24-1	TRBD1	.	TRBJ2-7	TGTGCCACCAGTGATAGGGGACAGACCACCGTATTGGACTCCTACGAGCAGTACTTC	CATSDRGQTTVLDSYEQYF
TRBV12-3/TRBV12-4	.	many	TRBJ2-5	TGTGCCAGCAGCTTTCGGGAGACCCAGTACTTC	CASSFRETQYF
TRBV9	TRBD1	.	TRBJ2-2	TGTGCCAGCAGCACACGACCGGACAGGGCGAACACCGGGGAGCTGTTTTTT	CASSTRPDRANTGELFF
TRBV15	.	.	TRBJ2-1	TGTGCCACCAGCCTAGTGGGCAATGAGCAGTTCTTC	CATSLVGNEQFF
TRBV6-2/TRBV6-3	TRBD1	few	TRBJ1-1	TGTGCCAGCAGTGGACAGGGGGCATCTGAAGCTTTCTTT	CASSGQGASEAFF
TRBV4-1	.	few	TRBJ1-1	TGCGCCAGCAGCCAACCTCCGGGACGTCCACCCTATGAAGCTTTCTTT	CASSQPPGRPPYEAFF
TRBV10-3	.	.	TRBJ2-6	TGTGCCATCAGTCCCAACAGGGACTCTGGGGCCAACGTCCTGACTTTC	CAISPNRDSGANVLTF
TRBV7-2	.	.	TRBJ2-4	TGTGCCAGCAGCTCAGGAGGGACTGGAGGGGACATTCAGTACTTC	CASSSGGTGGDIQYF
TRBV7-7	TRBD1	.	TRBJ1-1	TGTGCCAGCAGCCCAACTTCGGACAGGGGGCCCAACACTGAAGCTTTCTTT	CASSPTSDRGPNTEAFF
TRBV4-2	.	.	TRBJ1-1	TGTGCCAGCAGCCAAGACTCGACAGATATGAACACTGAAGCTTTCTTT	CASSQDSTDMNTEAFF
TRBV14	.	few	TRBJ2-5	TGTGCCAGCAGCGACGTTCAAGAGACCCAGTACTTC	CASSDVQETQYF
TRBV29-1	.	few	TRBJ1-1	TGCAGCGTTAGGGGGGGCACTGAAGCTTTCTTT	CSVRGGTEAFF
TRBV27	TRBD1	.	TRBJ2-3	TGTGCCAGCAGTCCTCGGACAGGGGAGGATACGCAGTATTTT	CASSPRTGEDTQYF
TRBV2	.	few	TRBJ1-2	TGTGCCAGCAGTGAACCCCCTCGCTATGGCTACACCTTC	CASSEPPRYGYTF
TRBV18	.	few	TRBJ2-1	TGTGCCAGCTCAACGGGAGCAGCCAATGAGCAGTTCTTC	CASSTGAANEQFF
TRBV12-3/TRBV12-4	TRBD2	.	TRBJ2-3	TGTGCCAGCAGACCGACTAGCGACCGCACAGATACGCAGTATTTT	CASRPTSDRTDTQYF
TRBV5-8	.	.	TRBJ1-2	TGTGCCAGCAGCTTGTACGCAGGGCCAGGCTACACCTTC	CASSLYAGPGYTF
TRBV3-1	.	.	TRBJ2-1	TGTGCCAGCAGCCAGAATGCAGGGAATGATGAGCAGTTCTTC	CASSQNAGNDEQFF
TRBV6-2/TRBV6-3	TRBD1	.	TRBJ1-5	TGTGCCAGCAGTTACCCCCGGGACAGACGGAGCCTAAATCAGCCCCAGCATTTT	CASSYPRDRRSLNQPQHF
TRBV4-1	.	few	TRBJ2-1	TGCGCCAGCAGCCAACCCCCCTCTGAGCAGTTCTTC	CASSQPPSEQFF
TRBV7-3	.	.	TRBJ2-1	TGTGCCAGCAGCCCCTCCGGGAGCACCTCCTACAATGAGCAGTTCTTC	CASSPSGSTSYNEQFF
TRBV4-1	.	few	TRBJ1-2	TGCGCCAGCAGCCAGATGGATACAGGGTCGGATAACTATGGCTACACCTTC	CASSQMDTGSDNYGYTF
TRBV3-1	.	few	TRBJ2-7	TGTGCCAGCAGCCAAACACCCGGCGAGCAGTACTTC	CASSQTPGEQYF
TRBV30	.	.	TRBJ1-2	TGTGCCTGCCCCTTCGGACAGTCGTATCCTAACTATGGCTACACCTTC	CACPFGQSYPNYGYTF
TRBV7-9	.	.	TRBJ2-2	TGTGCCAGCAGCTTAGTACTTTCGAGGACCGGGGAGCTGTTTTTT	CASSLVLSRTGELFF
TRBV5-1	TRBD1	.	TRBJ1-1	TGCGCCAGCACCATCCAAGGACAGGGGGTGAACACTGAAGCTTTCTTT	CASTIQGQGVNTEAFF
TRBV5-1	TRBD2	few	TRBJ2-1	TGCGCCTCCCGGGTGGCGGGGGGGCCTAAGGATGAGCAGTTCTTC	CASRVAGGPKDEQFF
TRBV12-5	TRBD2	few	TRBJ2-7	TGTGCTAGTGGTTTGGGTCTAGCGGGAGCGGGCGAGCAGTACTTC	CASGLGLAGAGEQYF
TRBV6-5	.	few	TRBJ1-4	TGTGCCAGCAGTTACCAGCCCCTTAAAGCCAATGAAAAACTGTTTTTT	CASSYQPLKANEKLFF
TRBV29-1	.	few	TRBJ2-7	TGCAGCGTTGTGGACACCTCCTACGAGCAGTACTTC	CSVVDTSYEQYF
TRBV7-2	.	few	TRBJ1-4	TGTGCCAGCAGCTTAGACCGGGATGAAAAACTGTTTTTT	CASSLDRDEKLFF
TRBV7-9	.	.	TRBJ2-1	TGTGCCAGCAGCCACATCCCCTCCAGGGCGGAGGGCGAGCAGTTCTTC	CASSHIPSRAEGEQFF
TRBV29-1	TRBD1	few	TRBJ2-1	TGCAGCGTTGAGGGGGACAGCTCCTTCGAGGAGCAGTTCTTC	CSVEGDSSFEEQFF
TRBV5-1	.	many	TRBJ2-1	TGCGCCAGCAGCTTGGGACCCGACGGCAATGAGCAGTTCTTC	CASSLGPDGNEQFF
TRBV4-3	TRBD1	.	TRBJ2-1	TGCGCCAGCAGCCAAGCTGAACAGGGGAATCGGCAGTTCTTC	CASSQAEQGNRQFF
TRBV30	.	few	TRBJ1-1	TGTGCCTGGAGTGCAGGGGCGTTGACTGAAGCTTTCTTT	CAWSAGALTEAFF
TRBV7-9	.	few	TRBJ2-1	TGTGCCAGCAGCTTACCCATAAATGAGCAGTTCTTC	CASSLPINEQFF
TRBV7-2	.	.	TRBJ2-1	TGTGCCAGCAGCTTAGACTCGACCAACGCCTACAATGAGCAGTTCTTC	CASSLDSTNAYNEQFF
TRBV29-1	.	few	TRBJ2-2	TGCAGCGTTGAAGACAGGGGGGCCGGGGAGCTGTTTTTT	CSVEDRGAGELFF
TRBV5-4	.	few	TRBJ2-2	TGTGCCAGCAGCCAGGGGGGCAACACCGGGGAGCTGTTTTTT	CASSQGGNTGELFF
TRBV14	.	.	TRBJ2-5	TGTGCCAGCAGCCAAAGACAGAGGAGGGAGACCCAGTACTTC	CASSQRQRRETQYF